This is a list of T cell receptor beta chains from one sample in a study of blood T cell repertoires in COVID-19. Profiled with immunoSEQ multiplex PCR; TCRdb holds only in-frame clones, not every one. The table records 140,000 to 150,000 clones, 84% of them present only once. Sample: peripheral blood. These receptors all come from a man in his thirties or forties with COVID-19, enrolled during active disease. Each CDR3 is given with its conserved first and last residue. The D gene is left open where the match is weak. The listing skips clone size in some rows; elsewhere it reads once, few, many or a size class.

size	V	D	J	CDR3	DNA
once	TRBV30	-	TRBJ1-3	CACSQDSGNTIYF	TGTGCCTGTTCCCAGGACTCTGGAAACACCATATATTTT
-	TRBV4-3	-	TRBJ2-5	CASSQGGTVGTQYF	TGCGCCAGCAGCCAAGGGGGGACTGTGGGGACCCAGTACTTC
few	TRBV11-2	-	TRBJ1-3	CASSLTGGSGNTIYF	TGTGCCAGCAGCTTAACGGGCGGGTCTGGAAACACCATATATTTT
few	TRBV15	-	TRBJ2-7	CATSPNMDRPYEQYF	TGTGCCACCAGTCCAAATATGGACAGACCCTACGAGCAGTACTTC
-	TRBV6-5	TRBD1	TRBJ2-7	CASSYPGQGNYEQYF	TGTGCCAGCAGTTACCCGGGACAGGGAAACTACGAGCAGTACTTC
-	TRBV7-8	-	TRBJ2-1	CASRRDRNNEQFF	TGTGCCAGCAGACGAGACAGAAACAATGAGCAGTTCTTC
-	TRBV6-2/TRBV6-3	TRBD2	TRBJ2-2	CASSQWPSGYTGELFF	TGTGCCAGCAGCCAATGGCCTAGCGGGTACACCGGGGAGCTGTTTTTT
-	TRBV27	-	TRBJ2-3	CASTSSLAQTQYF	TGTGCCAGCACCTCCTCACTAGCACAGACGCAGTATTTT
-	TRBV6-5	-	TRBJ2-7	CASRESSGAYEQYF	TGTGCCAGCCGGGAATCCTCCGGAGCCTACGAGCAGTACTTC
-	TRBV30	-	TRBJ1-1	CAWSRTENTEAFF	TGTGCCTGGAGTCGTACAGAGAACACTGAAGCTTTCTTT
-	TRBV30	TRBD2	TRBJ2-3	CAFRLAGAGDTQYF	TGTGCCTTTCGGCTAGCGGGAGCCGGAGATACGCAGTATTTT
-	TRBV13	TRBD2	TRBJ2-3	CASSSSSGPSTDTQYF	TGTGCCAGCAGCTCATCTAGCGGGCCTAGCACAGATACGCAGTATTTT
-	TRBV27	TRBD1	TRBJ2-5	CASRPRGIQETQYF	TGTGCCAGCAGACCCAGGGGGATACAAGAGACCCAGTACTTC
-	TRBV10-3	TRBD1	TRBJ2-7	CATRGTGNYEQYF	TGTGCCACCAGAGGGACAGGTAACTACGAGCAGTACTTC
-	TRBV10-3	TRBD2	TRBJ2-3	CAISQGLADDTQYF	TGTGCCATCAGCCAGGGACTAGCGGACGATACGCAGTATTTT
-	TRBV19	TRBD1	TRBJ1-5	CASSGTGRQPQHF	TGTGCCAGTAGTGGGACAGGGAGGCAGCCCCAGCATTTT
-	TRBV9	TRBD1	TRBJ2-5	CASSVAQGAGETQYF	TGTGCCAGCAGCGTCGCACAGGGGGCTGGGGAGACCCAGTACTTC
many	TRBV19	-	TRBJ2-7	CASSIGPGRLYEQYF	TGTGCCAGTAGTATTGGGCCAGGGAGGCTATACGAGCAGTACTTC
-	TRBV30	-	TRBJ1-1	CAWSRGRNTEAFF	TGTGCCTGGAGCAGGGGTCGGAACACTGAAGCTTTCTTT
-	TRBV30	-	TRBJ2-7	CAWSDGGSYEQYF	TGTGCCTGGAGTGATGGAGGCTCCTACGAGCAGTACTTC
-	TRBV18	-	TRBJ2-5	CASSPGQQETQYF	TGTGCCAGCTCACCGGGACAACAAGAGACCCAGTACTTC
-	TRBV6-2/TRBV6-3	-	TRBJ2-4	CASSSQGTGGAKNIQYF	TGTGCCAGCAGTTCCCAGGGGACGGGGGGAGCCAAAAACATTCAGTACTTC
-	TRBV15	TRBD2	TRBJ2-7	CATSRDATPFGGGCEQYF	TGTGCCACCAGCAGAGATGCTACCCCGTTTGGGGGAGGGTGCGAGCAGTACTTC
-	TRBV19	-	TRBJ2-7	CASSSKHAVGPGSPYEQYF	TGTGCCAGTAGTTCCAAACACGCGGTCGGACCCGGGAGCCCCTACGAGCAGTACTTC
-	TRBV28	-	TRBJ1-5	CASGGYSNQPQHF	TGTGCCAGCGGAGGTTATAGCAATCAGCCCCAGCATTTT
-	TRBV19	TRBD2	TRBJ2-7	CASSIPGGEQYF	TGTGCCAGTAGTATACCGGGGGGGGAGCAGTACTTC
-	TRBV2	-	TRBJ1-1	CASSVRNSMNTEAFF	TGTGCCAGCAGTGTACGTAACAGTATGAACACTGAAGCTTTCTTT
-	TRBV19	-	TRBJ1-4	CASSMTKGSREKLFF	TGTGCCAGTAGTATGACCAAGGGGTCGCGGGAAAAACTGTTTTTT
-	TRBV5-5	TRBD2	TRBJ2-3	CASSLTSGSGTDTQYF	TGTGCCAGCAGCCTTACTAGCGGGAGTGGCACAGATACGCAGTATTTT
-	TRBV3-1/TRBV3-2	TRBD1	TRBJ1-2	CASSPRVGGQGDGYTF	TGTGCCAGCAGCCCTCGGGTCGGGGGACAGGGGGATGGCTACACCTTC
once	TRBV7-9	-	TRBJ1-1	CASSLTQGNTEAFF	TGTGCCAGCAGCTTAACCCAGGGGAACACTGAAGCTTTCTTT
-	TRBV7-8	TRBD2	TRBJ2-1	CASSPQLAGGLNEQFF	TGTGCCAGCAGCCCGCAACTAGCGGGAGGGTTAAATGAGCAGTTCTTC
-	TRBV9	-	TRBJ1-1	CASSVATQPTEAFF	TGTGCCAGCAGCGTAGCTACACAGCCCACTGAAGCTTTCTTT
-	TRBV27	-	TRBJ2-3	CASSLRGTDTQYF	TGTGCCAGCAGTTTACGAGGAACCGATACGCAGTATTTT
-	TRBV9	-	TRBJ1-2	CASSARDIPLEDYGYTF	TGTGCCAGCAGCGCCCGGGACATTCCTCTAGAGGACTATGGCTACACCTTC
-	TRBV30	-	TRBJ2-1	CAWTKGRGGFDEQFF	TGTGCCTGGACCAAAGGAAGGGGAGGTTTCGATGAGCAGTTCTTC
-	TRBV3-1/TRBV3-2	TRBD2	TRBJ2-5	CASSQLLGLAGIQETQYF	TGTGCCAGCAGCCAGCTTCTGGGGCTAGCGGGAATACAAGAGACCCAGTACTTC
-	TRBV13	TRBD1	TRBJ1-5	CASSSRTGAVSNQPQHF	TGTGCCAGCAGCTCCCGTACAGGGGCGGTCAGCAATCAGCCCCAGCATTTT
-	TRBV18	-	TRBJ1-1	CASSPTGGDTEAFF	TGTGCCAGCTCACCTACAGGCGGGGACACTGAAGCTTTCTTT
-	TRBV5-1	-	TRBJ1-5	CASSLAGVENQPQHF	TGCGCCAGCAGCTTGGCGGGGGTAGAGAATCAGCCCCAGCATTTT